This TCR beta chain was captured in a study of blood T cell repertoires in COVID-19. Study summary: The United States, Italy and Spain supplied acute and convalescent COVID-19 samples. The analysed material was cDNA or gDNA that came from T cells, B-cell-depleted T cells, or PBMCs.

In the study's own analysis: Nucleated cell counts were estimated from reference gene primer amplification. Libraries were prepared by immunoSEQ multiplex PCR; TCRdb keeps only in-frame clonotypes and omits some of them. V and J calls and clone size are as listed in that table; D and trimming were resolved from the DNA. The sample yields roughly 180,000 clones, 85% to 90% seen once. Deletions cut 6 bases from V and 11 bases from J, with 19 bases between. This CDR3 contains 13 residues. The study recruited people aged about 18 to 95 years across 20 to 30 US areas. This clone has only one observation. This TCR derives from a man aged 35 to 55 who had recovered from COVID-19. The chain employs TRBV12-3 or TRBV12-4 and TRBJ1-1; no clear D. The source material was PBMCs or T cells enriched from blood (not recorded which). CDR3 in amino acids: CASRGGFFGWAFF. The DNA of the CDR3 is TGTGCCAGCAGGGGAGGGTTCTTCGGTTGGGCTTTCTTT.